This T cell receptor beta chain is from a study of shared clonotypes between healthy human individuals (dated by TCRdb to the early 2020s). About the full investigation: The cohort included three men and two women between 18 and 49 years of age. For each donor, CD4 naive and CD4 memory were each run on three plates, CD8 naive on two plates, and CD8 memory on one plate. Blood TCR repertoires of about 5 healthy adults were deeply sequenced to estimate repertoire size and the extent of clonotype sharing between individuals. Libraries were prepared and TCR repertoires were sequenced by different laboratories using diverse techniques, in order to increase sequencing depth and limit assay-specific biases. Each donor's leukapheresis produced roughly between roughly 0.94 and 9.5 billion PBMCs.

Using the deep immunoSEQ assay, multiplex PCR amplified TCR CDR3 regions from genomic DNA. Genomic DNA extracted from each cell subset was distributed evenly over all wells of several immunoSEQ 96-well plates, and each plate served as one replicate. Each replicate PCR for sorted subsets received about 200 ng genomic DNA, equal to roughly 30,000 T cell genomes. Purified libraries were measured with a Qubit 3.0 fluorometer, size-checked on a Bioanalyzer 2100, and measured again with the KAPA Library Quantification kit. Every immunoSEQ 96-well plate was sequenced on a separate single-read 150-cycle Illumina NextSeq 550 flow cell. The authors processed their data as follows. Because the immunoSEQ output included only junctional sequences and no quality scores, the filtering could not be the same as the filtering used for full-length reads. Sequences were annotated with PyIR, a Python wrapper for IgBLAST v1.9, using IMGT germline references to assign V/J genes and CDR3. Any read was removed if the V/J assignment was weak (E-value above 1e-6), the CDR3 was missing, or the read contained stop codons, out-of-frame junctions, or ambiguous translated residues. V3J clonotypes were defined as sequences sharing the same inferred V gene, J gene, and CDR3 amino acid sequence. To compute the percentage overlap between repertoires, the number of shared unique clonotypes was divided by the size of the smaller repertoire. Richness of each repertoire was evaluated using RTK rarefaction, the Chao1 estimator, and Recon v2.1 estimates of unobserved clonotypes. Generation probabilities were computed with OLGA for all TCRbeta clonotypes obtained by the gDNA method from several donors. Entries here come from immuneACCESS through TCRdb and include only in-frame sequences with V and J called. Some clones fail to appear in such tables; in the studies checked, an unresolved V gene covers under half of the shortfall, and the cause of the remainder is unknown. V and J calls and clone size are as listed in that table; D and trimming were resolved from the DNA. Present in this sample are 1.6 million or so clones, 95% to 97% of which were seen just once. Jointly, the top ten make up 1% to 1.5% of the sample.

The study at large found these results: Sampling was restricted to blood, and TCR repertoires in tissue are likely to differ from TCR repertoires in blood. Higher generation probabilities were observed for clonotypes shared by all four sorted-subset donors than for non-shared clonotypes. Even with the large sequencing depth, rarefaction of the sorted-subset datasets indicated that sequencing was incomplete. The small number of donors limited the genetic and exposure-history diversity represented. Larger estimated clonotype richness was generally found for naive subsets than for memory subsets. Sharing across a few donors was observed for around 5% of naive CD4, over 3% of naive CD8, around 2.5% of memory CD4, and roughly 0.43% of memory CD8 clonotypes. Pairwise subsampling indicated that sequencing depth was expected to affect the degree of clonotype sharing among donors.

V is cut by 4 bases and J by 0 bases, and the space between the germline ends is 7 bases. The CDR3, from cysteine to phenylalanine, totals 15 residues. Just CDR3 DNA is preserved here, 45 bases in frame from base 1. The germline V gene encodes CDR1 SGHVS and CDR2 FQNEAQ. The donors were healthy, HIV-negative adults with no recently reported acute infections or vaccinations. All donors were Caucasian adults living in Nashville, Tennessee, USA. CD4+ T cells were enriched through magnetic negative selection, after which naive cells were positively selected on CD45RA and the remaining negative fraction served as the memory subset. Blood was obtained by leukapheresis, after which PBMCs were separated by Ficoll-Histopaque density gradient centrifugation and cryopreserved in liquid nitrogen vapor phase. Analytical flow cytometry was used to check the purity and quantity of each magnetically sorted T cell population. Genomic DNA was isolated from each sorted fraction and quantified by UV absorbance on a Nanodrop 2000c.

A remark on this clone: Its cognate antigen has yet to be identified. Within one base of it there is no much larger clone, and no base qualities were kept.

Sequenced: naive CD4+ T cells sorted from blood. The sample's cell subset or site, from its label and the paper: CD45RA+ positively selected. The sequence derives from a man between 25 and 39 years old in good health. The chain is made from TRBV7-8 and TRBJ2-6; no D gene call is confident. The CDR3 reads CASSSHPSGANVLTF. The sequenced DNA: TGTGCCAGCAGCTCACACCCCTCTGGGGCCAACGTCCTGACTTTC.